These 19 T cell receptor beta chains share one sample of origin, sequenced in a study of CD8+CD57+ T cells in acquired aplastic anemia. The use of genomic DNA as template underpinned the TCR beta VDJ and CDR3 profiling. TCRdb called the reads again in MiXCR, with one record for every CDR3 protein. The sample shows approximately 250,000 distinct CDR3 sequences, 82% of them seen only once. Patients included in sequencing had previously demonstrated CD8+CD57+ cell expansion by flow cytometry. Sequences were obtained from sorted CD4+, CD8+, or CD8+CD57+ T cells (not recorded which) from PBMCs. The origin of the receptors is a human donor with aplastic anemia.

In its sample, this clonotype was seen a few times. The chain has TRBV19 and TRBJ2-7; maybe TRBD1 (5 bases). Germline CDR1 LNHDA, CDR2 SQIVND (reference sequence). There are 13 residues in the CDR3. Trimming took 4 bases from V and 6 from J, leaving 13 bases between them. CDR3 amino acids: CASSKDTGCEQYF. CDR3 coding DNA: TGTGCCAGTAGTAAGGACACGGGCTGCGAGCAGTACTTC. The variable domain in full, completed from reference TRBV19 and TRBJ2-7, reads DGGITQSPKYLFRKEGQNVTLSCEQNLNHDAMYWYRQDPGQGLRLIYYSQIVNDFQKGDIAEGYSVSREKKESFPLTVTSAQKNPTAFYLCASSKDTGCEQYFGPGTRLTVT.

The chain has TRBV7-9 and TRBJ2-3, with 7 bases that match TRBD2. This CDR3 is 13 amino acids long. CDR1 and CDR2 from the germline V gene are SEHNR and FQNEAQ (reference sequence). After removal of 8 bases from V and 13 bases from J, the junction contained 15 bases not matched to a gene. In DNA, the CDR3 is TGTGCCAGCGGGGACGGGGGGACGGACGCGGAGTATTTT. Protein product: CASGDGGTDAEYF.

Turning to this clonotype: An end of the junction does not agree with germline; a read error may underlie this. The J gene is TRBJ2-3, the V gene TRBV7-3, with TRBD1 identical over 8 bases. The CDR3 has 15 amino acids. In germline, CDR1 is SGHTA, CDR2 FQGTGA. The CDR3 DNA reads as TGTGCTAGCAGCTTCCAGGGGGCCCTCACAGATACGCAGTATTTT. Translating it yields CASSFQGALTDTQYF.

Comment on this clonotype: The conserved closing phenylalanine or tryptophan is absent in this CDR3, likely reflecting a read error. The DNA is left out, because the CDR3 cannot be placed on it with certainty; the CDR3 is given as TCRdb lists it. This rearrangement joins TRBV2 to TRBJ1-6; TRBD1 is the table's D call and was not checked against the DNA. Germline V gene lookup returns CDR1 SNHLY and CDR2 FYNNEI. The CDR3 length equals 15 residues, ends included. CDR3 residues: CASGDGGGDSSPFRL.

Points on this clonotype: Given the absence of the conserved phenylalanine or tryptophan at the CDR3 end, a read error is likely. The DNA is left out, because the CDR3 cannot be placed on it with certainty; the CDR3 is given as TCRdb lists it. The chain couples TRBV2 to TRBJ2-3; the table's D call TRBD1 went unverified against the DNA. Ends included, the CDR3 has 14 residues. Germline CDR1 and CDR2: SNHLY and FYNNEI. The CDR3 protein is CASSYGGGHDTHFV.

A few counts support this clonotype. The conserved final phenylalanine or tryptophan is absent from the CDR3, which likely points to a read error. It is unclear where the CDR3 begins or ends on the DNA, so no DNA is shown, and the CDR3 is as TCRdb lists it. The CDR3 here is CASSLVPGELFH. The chain joins TRBV15 to TRBJ2-2. Including both end residues, the CDR3 is 12 amino acids long. Looked up from germline, CDR1 is LNHNV and CDR2 is YYDKDF (reference sequence).

On this clonotype: At one of its ends the junction is not consistent with the germline gene, which may arise from a read error. V and J are TRBV4-2 and TRBJ2-1, with 9 bases lining up with TRBD2. CDR3 length: 12 residues. Germline V gives CDR1 LGHNA, CDR2 YNFKEQ. The chain's CDR3 is CASSLAGGPWVF. The CDR3 DNA is TGTGCCAGCAGCCTCGCGGGGGGGCCTTGGGTCTTC.

This chain links TRBV5-6 with TRBJ2-7, with D maybe TRBD1 (5 bases). The CDR3 consists of 16 residues. The germline gives CDR1 SGHDT, CDR2 YYEEEE. Trimming took off 5 bases at V and 3 bases at J, with 21 bases between the two ends. The CDR3 protein is CASSEETGRAGYEQYF. The CDR3 coding sequence is TGTGCCAGCAGTGAGGAGACGGGCAGGGCCGGCTACGAGCAGTACTTC.

The genes are TRBV7-9 and TRBJ2-3; 9 nucleotides match TRBD1. The CDR3 spans 15 residues. The V segment lost 4 bases and the J segment 8 bases; nucleotides outside the gene matches: 10. From germline, CDR1 is SEHNR and CDR2 FQNEAQ (reference sequence). In DNA form, the CDR3 reads TGTGCCAGCAGCTGGTGGGACAGGGCTAGTGCTACGCAGTATTTT. It is translated as CASSWWDRASATQYF.

This chain joins TRBV29-1 and TRBJ1-2, with a weak D call TRBD1 (5 bases). Between the trimmed V and J ends, which lost 3 bases and 8 bases, there was a span of 19 bases. The CDR3 contains 14 residues. From germline, CDR1 is SQVTM and CDR2 ANQGSEA. Here the CDR3 reads CSVEVTGRREGYTF. CDR3 DNA sequence: TGCAGCGTTGAGGTTACAGGCCGACGAGAAGGCTACACCTTC.

The chain recombines TRBV7-2 with TRBJ2-5; 7 nucleotides align to TRBD1. V shed 6 bases, J shed 14 bases, and the junction held 21 bases outside the gene matches. The CDR3 contains 15 residues. The germline V gene has CDR1 SGHTA and CDR2 FQGNSA. CDR3: CASSSRATGTEISYF. The CDR3 nucleotides are TGTGCCAGCAGTTCTCGCGCAACCGGGACAGAGATTTCCTACTTC.

This clonotype was detected once. The chain combines TRBV7-3 with TRBJ1-1; D possibly corresponds to TRBD1 (5 bases). From germline, CDR1 is SGHTA and CDR2 FQGTGA. The CDR3 spans 15 residues. Trimming cost V 2 bases and J 6 bases, with 16 bases left between them. The CDR3: CASSLELTAASEAFF. DNA for the CDR3: TGTGCCAGCAGCTTAGAACTGACAGCGGCCTCTGAAGCTTTCTTT.

The J gene is TRBJ2-7, the V gene TRBV7-9; D not resolved. Germline assignment: CDR1 SEHNR and CDR2 FQNEAQ (reference sequence). Trimming cost V 0 bases and J 3 bases, with 15 bases left between them. The CDR3 has 16 residues. The CDR3 DNA reads as TGTGCCAGCAGCTTAGCCGCGGATGCGCAGTTCTACGAGCAGTACTTC. It codes for CASSLAADAQFYEQYF.

This clonotype was seen once. One junction end disagrees with the germline gene, perhaps due to a read error. V gene TRBV7-9 combines with J gene TRBJ2-3; D might be TRBD1 (6 bases). This CDR3 is built from 16 residues. CDR1 is SEHNR and CDR2 is FQNEAQ in the germline V gene (reference sequence). The CDR3 sequence: CASSLGHTDYGDTQYF. In DNA form, the CDR3 reads TGCGCCAGCAGCTTGGGACACACAGACTATGGCGACACGCAGTATTTT. The variable domain in full, completed from reference TRBV7-9 and TRBJ2-3, reads DTGVSQNPRHKITKRGQNVTFRCDPISEHNRLYWYRQTLGQGPEFLTYFQNEAQLEKSRLLSDRFSAERPKGSFSTLEIQRTEQGDSAMYLCASSLGHTDYGDTQYFGPGTRLTVL.

Of note for this clonotype: Germline is not matched at one junction end, which may reflect a read error. The V and J genes are TRBV15 and TRBJ2-3, with a tentative D call TRBD2 (6 bases). The CDR3 consists of 14 residues. In germline, CDR1 is LNHNV, CDR2 YYDKDF (reference sequence). CDR3 DNA: TGTGCCAGCAGCGGCCGGGGAGGACCCTATGCGCAGTACTTT. Residues: CASSGRGGPYAQYF.

This clonotype was detected only once. The chain is built from TRBV6-1 and TRBJ2-7; D remains unclear. Germline assignment: CDR1 MNHNS and CDR2 SASEGT. This CDR3 has 11 residues. V lost 8 bases to trimming and J lost 2 bases, with 7 bases between them. The CDR3 protein is CASGYTYEQYV. The CDR3 DNA reads as TGTGCCAGCGGTTACACCTACGAGCAGTACGTC.

Remarks on this clonotype: Only one base separates this from a far larger clonotype, so it likely reflects a read error. The V gene is TRBV7-2, the J gene TRBJ2-1; 7 bases align to TRBD2. The CDR3 spans 16 residues. V lost 3 bases to trimming and J lost 9 bases; unmatched junction nucleotides: 14. Germline V gives CDR1 SGHTA, CDR2 FQGNSA. CDR3 loop: CASSLGGGNGQGEQFF. Written as DNA, the CDR3 is TGTGCCAGCAGCTTGGGGGGGGGAAACGGTCAGGGTGAGCAGTTCTTC.

The chain carries TRBV2 and TRBJ2-7; 11 bases match TRBD2. CDR1 is SNHLY, CDR2 FYNNEI, per germline. Trimming removed 5 bases from V and 1 base from J; junction bases left unmatched: 10. The CDR3 runs to 17 residues. CDR3 sequence: CASSHGASGGHSYEQYF. The CDR3 DNA sequence: TGTGCCAGCAGTCATGGGGCTAGCGGGGGGCATTCCTACGAGCAGTACTTC. The variable domain in full, completed from reference TRBV2 and TRBJ2-7, reads EPEVTQTPSHQVTQMGQEVILRCVPISNHLYFYWYRQILGQKVEFLVSFYNNEISEKSEIFDDQFSVERPDGSNFTLKIRSTKLEDSAMYFCASSHGASGGHSYEQYFGPGTRLTVT.

This clonotype was detected once. A read error may account for a junction end that differs from germline. The J gene is TRBJ2-7, the V gene TRBV19; D may be TRBD1 (6 bases). The end of the DNA aligns better with TRBJ2-1, so the J call may be wrong. This CDR3 comprises 15 residues. The V gene's germline CDR1 is LNHDA and CDR2 SQIVND (reference sequence). CDR3 DNA sequence: TGTGCCATTAGTATGGTGGGGGCATCAACCTACGAGCAGTTCTTC. This codes for CAISMVGASTYEQFF.